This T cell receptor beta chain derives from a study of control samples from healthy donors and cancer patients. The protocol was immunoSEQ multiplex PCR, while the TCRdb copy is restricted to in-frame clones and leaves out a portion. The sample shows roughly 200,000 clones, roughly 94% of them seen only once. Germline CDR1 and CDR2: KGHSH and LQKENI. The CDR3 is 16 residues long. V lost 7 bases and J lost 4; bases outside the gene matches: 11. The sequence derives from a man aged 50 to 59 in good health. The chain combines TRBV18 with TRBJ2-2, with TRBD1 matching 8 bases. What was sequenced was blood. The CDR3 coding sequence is TGTGCCAGCTTACCCCCCCAGGGGGCTATCACCGGGGAGCTGTTTTTT. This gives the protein CASLPPQGAITGELFF. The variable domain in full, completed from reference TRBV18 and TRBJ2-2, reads NAGVMQNPRHLVRRRGQEARLRCSPMKGHSHVYWYRQLPEEGLKFMVYLQKENIIDESGMPKERFSAEFPKEGPSILRIQQVVRGDSAAYFCASLPPQGAITGELFFGEGSRLTVL.